The clone carrying this TCR beta chain was counted a few times. Its target is unknown. TCRdb re-derived calls from the 5' RACE reads in MiXCR, one entry per CDR3 protein. The sample contains 39,000 or so distinct CDR3 sequences, 7.5% of which appear only once. These data are taken from a study of spatial heterogeneity in lung cancer. The V end was cut by 0 bases, the J end by 0 bases, with 12 bases between. The CDR3 sequence is 17 residues long. Study-level points and caveats: Blood showed ubiquitous tumor TCRs more often at resection than at routine follow-up.

Sample time point: sample taken at primary tumor resection. Samples were obtained from about 75 donors, all untreated early-stage non-small cell lung cancer patients. The sample consisted of PBMCs, taken at surgery. The chain uses TRBV23-1 and TRBJ2-4; unclear D gene. TRBV23-1 is sorted into the ORF group, with uncertain function. The clonotype originates from a male donor with early-stage non-small cell lung cancer. The chain's CDR3 is CASSQSRLQLAKNIQYF. For the CDR3, the DNA is TGCGCCAGCAGTCAATCGAGGCTGCAACTAGCCAAAAACATTCAGTACTTC.